The 12 T cell receptor beta chains below all came from one sample that was sequenced in a study of cytomegalovirus exposure and HLA in healthy donors. It was with 60 Vbeta and 13 Jbeta primers that the PCR ran. Using immunoSEQ multiplex PCR, the repertoire was profiled, and TCRdb retains in-frame clones only, with some absent. The sample contains 80,000 to 100,000 clones, about three quarters of which appear only once. Sequencing was performed on PBMCs. These receptors all come from a man in his forties in good health and CMV-seronegative.

A note on this clone: Other nucleotide sequences from this sample produce the same CDR3. The chain couples TRBV7-2 to TRBJ2-7; 8 nucleotides agree with TRBD1. V dropped 2 bases and J dropped 0; count of bases not matched to a gene: 0. In germline, CDR1 is SGHTA, CDR2 FQGNSA. This CDR3 has 14 amino acids. The CDR3 DNA is TGTGCCAGCAGCTTAACAGGGGGCTCCTACGAGCAGTACTTC. It is translated as CASSLTGGSYEQYF.

The rearrangement links TRBV29-1 to TRBJ1-2; 7 bases line up with TRBD1. The CDR3 totals 12 residues. Trimming cost V 6 bases and J 7 bases; bases outside gene matches: 8. Germline CDR1 reads SQVTM; CDR2 reads ANQGSEA. The DNA of the CDR3 is TGCAGCGTCCGATGGACAGGAGGTGGCTACACCTTC. Its translation: CSVRWTGGGYTF. Looking up the rest from reference TRBV29-1 and TRBJ1-2 gives the full variable domain: SAVISQKPSRDICQRGTSLTIQCQVDSQVTMMFWYRQQPGQSLTLIATANQGSEATYESGFVIDKFPISRPNLTFSTLTVSNMSPEDSSIYLCSVRWTGGGYTFGSGTRLTVV.

J is TRBJ2-7 and V is TRBV18, with D maybe TRBD1 (5 bases). V was trimmed by 8 bases and J by 3 bases, leaving 11 bases between them. Germline-derived CDR1 and CDR2 are KGHSH and LQKENI. This CDR3 contains 12 residues. As DNA, the CDR3 is TGTGCCAGCCGCGACAGCCGCTACGAGCAGTACTTC. Its protein is CASRDSRYEQYF.

The chain links TRBV6-1 to TRBJ1-5, with TRBD1 matching 7 bases. The CDR3 loop spans 14 amino acids. Germline trimming cut 7 bases from V and 9 bases from J; bases unmatched to any gene: 12. Germline CDR1 MNHNS, CDR2 SASEGT. The CDR3 DNA reads TGTGCCAGCATCCGCAGGGGGGATTATTGGCCCCAGCATTTT. Translation: CASIRRGDYWPQHF.

The sample holds one count of this clone. J is TRBJ1-1 and V is TRBV7-6; 10 positions match TRBD1. There are 16 residues in the CDR3. Unmatched junction bases numbered 12, after V lost 5 bases and J lost 6 bases. The germline CDR1 and CDR2 sequences are SGHVS and FNYEAQ. DNA for the CDR3: TGTGCCAGCAGCCCCCAGGGACAGGGGACGACACCTGAAGCTTTCTTT. This gives the protein CASSPQGQGTTPEAFF.

The chain has TRBV13 and TRBJ1-2; no clear D gene. CDR1 is PRHDT, CDR2 FYEKMQ, per germline (reference sequence). The CDR3 runs 15 residues. V was cut by 4 bases and J by 9 bases, with 21 bases left in between. The CDR3 nucleotides read TGTGCCAGCAGCTCGACCGGGGATAACAAACGGAGCTACACCTTC. Protein: CASSSTGDNKRSYTF.

This rearrangement joins TRBV4-3 to TRBJ2-7, with D perhaps matching TRBD2 (5 bases). The CDR3 covers 15 residues. V lost 0 bases and J 2 bases, leaving 11 bases between the germline ends. Germline assignment: CDR1 LGHNA and CDR2 YSLEER. CDR3 in DNA: TGCGCCAGCAGCCAAGAAGCGGCCTGGACCTACGAGCAGTACTTC. Translating it yields CASSQEAAWTYEQYF.

The chain links TRBV6-1 to TRBJ2-7; 8 bases agree with TRBD1. Germline V CDR1 and CDR2: MNHNS, SASEGT. The CDR3 is made up of 15 amino acids. V dropped 1 base and J dropped 0; count of bases not matched to a gene: 2. The CDR3 bases are TGTGCCAGCAGTGAAGGGACAGGGTTCTCCTACGAGCAGTACTTC. Protein product: CASSEGTGFSYEQYF.

This clone appeared a few times. The chain links TRBV19 to TRBJ1-5, with D hard to call. CDR1 LNHDA and CDR2 SQIVND come from the germline V gene (reference sequence). There are 16 residues in the CDR3. V was pared by 7 bases and J by 2 bases, with 18 bases between. CDR3 loop: CASNGHGNSGNQPQHF. The DNA of the CDR3 is TGTGCCAGTAATGGTCACGGTAATTCGGGCAATCAGCCCCAGCATTTT.

This chain links TRBV2 with TRBJ2-3; TRBD2 agrees at 11 bases. The CDR3 loop spans 19 amino acids. V shed 4 bases and J 6 bases; nucleotides not matched to a gene: 18. Germline CDR1 and CDR2: SNHLY and FYNNEI. The CDR3 spells CASSGASGGSILKSDTQYF. The CDR3 coding sequence is TGTGCCAGCAGTGGGGCTAGCGGGGGGTCGATACTTAAGTCGGATACGCAGTATTTT.

Only one count was recorded for this clone. The CDR3 protein is CASSLAEGGSPLHF. In DNA, the CDR3 is TGTGCCAGCAGCTTAGCGGAAGGGGGTTCACCCCTCCACTTT. The chain links TRBV7-2 to TRBJ1-6; the D gene is possibly TRBD1 (6 bases). Germline CDR1 SGHTA, CDR2 FQGNSA. This CDR3 contains 14 residues. The V end was cut by 0 bases, the J end by 9 bases, with 9 bases between. Full variable domain (remainder filled in from reference TRBV7-2 and TRBJ1-6): GAGVSQSPSNKVTEKGKDVELRCDPISGHTALYWYRQSLGQGLEFLIYFQGNSAPDKSGLPSDRFSAERTGGSVSTLTIQRTQQEDSAVYLCASSLAEGGSPLHFGNGTRLTVT.

The rearrangement uses TRBV6-1 and TRBJ1-2, with D uncertain. V lost 2 bases and J 4 bases, leaving 8 bases between the germline ends. Germline CDR1 reads MNHNS; CDR2 reads SASEGT. The length of the CDR3 is 13 residues. CDR3 sequence reads: CASSEWALYGYTF. The CDR3 region has the DNA TGTGCCAGCAGTGAATGGGCCCTCTATGGCTACACCTTC.